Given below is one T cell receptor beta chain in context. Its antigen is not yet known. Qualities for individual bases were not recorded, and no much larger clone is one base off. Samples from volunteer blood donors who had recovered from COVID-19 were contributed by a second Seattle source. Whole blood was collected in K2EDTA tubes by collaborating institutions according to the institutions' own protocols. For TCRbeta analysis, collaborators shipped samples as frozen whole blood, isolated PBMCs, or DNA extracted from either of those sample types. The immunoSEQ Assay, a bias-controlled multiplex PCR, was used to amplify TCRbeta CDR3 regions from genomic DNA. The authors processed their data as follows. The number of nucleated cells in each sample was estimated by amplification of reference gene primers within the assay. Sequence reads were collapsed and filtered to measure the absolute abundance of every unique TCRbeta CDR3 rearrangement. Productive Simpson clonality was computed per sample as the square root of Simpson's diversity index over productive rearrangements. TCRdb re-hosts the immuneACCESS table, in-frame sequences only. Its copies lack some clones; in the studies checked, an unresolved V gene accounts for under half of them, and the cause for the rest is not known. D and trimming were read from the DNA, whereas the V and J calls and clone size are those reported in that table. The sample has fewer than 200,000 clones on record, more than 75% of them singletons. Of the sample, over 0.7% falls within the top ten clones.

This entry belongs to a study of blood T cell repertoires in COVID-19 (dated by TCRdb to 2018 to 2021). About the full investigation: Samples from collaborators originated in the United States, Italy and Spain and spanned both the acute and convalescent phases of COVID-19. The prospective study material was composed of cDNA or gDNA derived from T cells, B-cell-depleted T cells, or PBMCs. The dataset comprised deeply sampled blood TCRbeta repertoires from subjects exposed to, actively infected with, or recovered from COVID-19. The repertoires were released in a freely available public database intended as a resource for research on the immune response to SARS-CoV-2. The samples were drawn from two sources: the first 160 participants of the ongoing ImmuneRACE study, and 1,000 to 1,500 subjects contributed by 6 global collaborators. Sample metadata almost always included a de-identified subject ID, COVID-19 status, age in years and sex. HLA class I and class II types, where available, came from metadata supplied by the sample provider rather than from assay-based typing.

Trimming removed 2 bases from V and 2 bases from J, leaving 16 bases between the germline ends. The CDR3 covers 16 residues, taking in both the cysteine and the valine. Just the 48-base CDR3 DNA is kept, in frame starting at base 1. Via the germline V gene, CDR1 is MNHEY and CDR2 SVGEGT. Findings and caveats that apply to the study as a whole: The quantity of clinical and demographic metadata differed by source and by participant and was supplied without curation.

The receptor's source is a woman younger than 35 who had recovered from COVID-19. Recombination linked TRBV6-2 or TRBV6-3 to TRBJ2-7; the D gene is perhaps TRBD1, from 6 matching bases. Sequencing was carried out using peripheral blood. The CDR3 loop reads CASSYHGARGPYEQYV. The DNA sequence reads TGTGCCAGCAGTTACCACGGGGCCAGGGGTCCCTACGAGCAGTACGTC.